These 22 T cell receptor beta chains came from one sample sequenced in a study of T cells after yellow fever vaccination (dated by TCRdb to between 2018 and 2020). Preparation of the library involved 5' RACE. Sequencing instrument: Illumina HiSeq 2500. The public reads were reanalyzed by TCRdb: fastp trimming at Q25, MiXCR alignment, in-frame beta chains only. Rows with one shared CDR3 protein collapse into an entry with the most common genes and DNA. The sample records roughly 45,000 distinct CDR3 sequences, around 6.8% of which are singletons. The ten top clones hold 10% of the sample. The treatment or condition label here, explained by the study, means: live attenuated yellow fever vaccine strain. The sample was PBMCs, either bulk or a sorted T-cell subset (CD4+, CD8+, memory, or dextramer-sorted; not recorded which), taken 45 days after the yellow fever booster vaccination. The receptors originated from a man aged 30 to 45 who received the YFV17D yellow fever vaccine.

There are many counts of this clonotype. The chain carries TRBV11-2 and TRBJ2-1, with 13 positions matching TRBD2. Germline-derived CDR1 and CDR2 are SGHAT and FQNNGV. This CDR3 region has 15 residues. The trim removed 4 bases at V and 7 bases at J, leaving 4 bases unmatched. The DNA of the CDR3 is TGTGCCAGCAGCTCGGGACTAGCGGGAAGGAATGAGCAGTTCTTC. Its protein is CASSSGLAGRNEQFF.

This clonotype was observed at least ten times. This sequence joins TRBV10-3 and TRBJ2-1; 10 bases fit TRBD2. V dropped 10 bases and J dropped 7; count of bases not matched to a gene: 7. Germline V gives CDR1 ENHRY, CDR2 SYGVKD. The CDR3 loop spans 13 amino acids. The CDR3 coding sequence is TGTGCCACTGGGCTAGCGGGAGCAAATGAGCAGTTCTTC. This gives the protein CATGLAGANEQFF.

This clonotype was counted many times. The rearrangement joins TRBV20-1 to TRBJ2-3; D remains unclear. Trimming removed 6 bases at V and 3 bases at J, with 10 bases between. This CDR3 has 12 amino acids. Germline V lookup: CDR1 DFQATT, CDR2 SNEGSKA (reference sequence). CDR3 sequence (DNA): TGCAGTGCCCCTTTGACTACAGATACGCAGTATTTT. This sequence encodes CSAPLTTDTQYF.

This clonotype was seen more than once but under ten times. V is TRBV7-2 and J is TRBJ2-2; D possibly corresponds to TRBD1 (5 bases). CDR1 is SGHTA, CDR2 FQGNSA, per germline. This CDR3 comprises 16 residues. V lost 5 bases and J lost 6, with 19 bases in between. The chain's CDR3 is CASSPRLGSGSGELFF. The CDR3 DNA sequence: TGTGCCAGCAGCCCCCGACTCGGGTCAGGGTCCGGGGAGCTGTTTTTT.

This clonotype was found many times. The chain is built from TRBV14 and TRBJ2-1; 9 bases match TRBD2. CDR1 and CDR2 from the germline V gene are SGHDN and FVKESK. The CDR3 contains 17 residues. J was trimmed by 4 bases and V by 4 bases; bases with no gene match: 11. The CDR3 DNA follows: TGTGCCAGCAGCCCCCCCCTTAGCGGGAGTCATTACAATGAGCAGTTCTTC. As protein: CASSPPLSGSHYNEQFF.

This clonotype appeared a few times. The chain is built from TRBV7-2 and TRBJ2-2; D uncertain. The CDR3 has 13 amino acids. CDR1 is SGHTA and CDR2 is FQGNSA in the germline V gene. Trimming pared 8 bases from V and 7 bases from J, leaving 14 bases between. In DNA form, the CDR3 reads TGTGCCAGCTCTCTTGGCTATGTCGGGGAGCTGTTTTTT. Encoded protein: CASSLGYVGELFF.

This clonotype was counted many times. The genes are TRBV29-1 and TRBJ2-7, with 10 positions matching TRBD2. The CDR3 length is 13 residues. Germline V gene data show CDR1 as SQVTM and CDR2 as ANQGSEA. V was pared by 5 bases and J by 2 bases, with 3 bases of the junction left unmatched. CDR3 in DNA: TGCAGCGTTTTCACTAGCGGGGCCTACGAGCAGTACTTC. Translated: CSVFTSGAYEQYF.

This clonotype was picked up many times. The V call is TRBV7-2, the J call TRBJ2-3; D perhaps matches TRBD2 (5 bases). The CDR3 consists of 14 residues. V gave up 1 base and J gave up 7 bases, with 12 bases separating them. From germline, CDR1 is SGHTA and CDR2 FQGNSA. The CDR3 region has the DNA TGTGCCAGCAGCTTAGGGCGGGCCGCCCATACGCAGTATTTT. Translated, it gives CASSLGRAAHTQYF.

This clonotype occurred many times. The chain combines TRBV20-1 with TRBJ2-5; D remains unclear. The germline CDR1 and CDR2 sequences are DFQATT and SNEGSKA (reference sequence). The CDR3 is 13 amino acids. With 0 bases removed from V and 5 bases from J, the gap between germline ends came to 10 bases. CDR3 sequence (DNA): TGCAGTGCTAGAGATCCGACGGCGGAGACCCAGTACTTC. This sequence encodes CSARDPTAETQYF.

This clonotype was counted at least ten times. This chain connects TRBV2 to TRBJ2-1; 9 bases match TRBD2. J lost 5 bases, V lost 0 bases, and 2 bases had no gene match. This CDR3 has 15 residues. CDR1 is SNHLY and CDR2 is FYNNEI in the germline V gene. The CDR3 DNA reads as TGTGCCAGCAGTGAAGCAAGACTAGCGGACAATGAGCAGTTCTTC. The encoded protein is CASSEARLADNEQFF. The full variable domain, its missing parts supplied by reference TRBV2 and TRBJ2-1, is EPEVTQTPSHQVTQMGQEVILRCVPISNHLYFYWYRQILGQKVEFLVSFYNNEISEKSEIFDDQFSVERPDGSNFTLKIRSTKLEDSAMYFCASSEARLADNEQFFGPGTRLTVL.

This clonotype was observed a handful of times. V usage is TRBV24-1 and J usage is TRBJ2-2; D gene ambiguous. V dropped 4 bases and J dropped 4 bases, with 6 bases sitting between them. Germline V lookup: CDR1 KGHDR, CDR2 SFDVKD. The CDR3 loop spans 13 amino acids. The CDR3: CATSETVTGELFF. CDR3 DNA: TGTGCCACCAGTGAAACAGTCACCGGGGAGCTGTTTTTT.

This clonotype has at least ten counts. The chain employs TRBV20-1 and TRBJ1-1, with D hard to call. This CDR3 comprises 14 residues. Germline CDR1 reads DFQATT; CDR2 reads SNEGSKA (reference sequence). Trimming left V 4 bases short and J 1 base short, with 13 bases between. CDR3 region: CSANAVVGNTEAFF. The CDR3 DNA reads as TGCAGTGCTAACGCCGTGGTAGGGAACACTGAAGCTTTCTTT.

This clonotype appeared many times. V usage is TRBV7-2 and J usage is TRBJ1-5; D is ambiguous. V was cut by 1 base and J by 5 bases, with 12 bases left in between. CDR1 and CDR2 from the germline V gene are SGHTA and FQGNSA. The CDR3 has 15 residues. CDR3 in DNA: TGTGCCAGCAGCTTAGTGCACGGACTCGATCAGCCCCAGCATTTT. As protein: CASSLVHGLDQPQHF.

The V and J genes are TRBV6-1 and TRBJ1-1; D unclear. V was cut by 5 bases and J by 1 base, with 8 bases left in between. This CDR3 spans 13 amino acids. The germline V gene has CDR1 MNHNS and CDR2 SASEGT. The CDR3, as DNA: TGTGCCAGCAGTCCCCTCCGGAACACTGAAGCTTTCTTT. Its translation is CASSPLRNTEAFF.

This clonotype was detected many times. The V gene is TRBV14, the J gene TRBJ1-6, with 8 bases aligning to TRBD1. The CDR3 extends over 16 amino acids. Per the germline V gene, CDR1 is SGHDN and CDR2 is FVKESK. The trim removed 2 bases at V and 6 bases at J, leaving 6 bases unmatched. The CDR3, as DNA: TGTGCCAGCAGCCAAAACCCAGGGGGCGGTAATTCACCCCTCCACTTT. It codes for CASSQNPGGGNSPLHF.

This clonotype has only a few counts. The V gene is TRBV15, the J gene TRBJ2-1; D not certain. The CDR3 length is 15 residues. Germline V gene sequence: CDR1 LNHNV, CDR2 YYDKDF (reference sequence). V dropped 0 bases and J dropped 2 bases, with 8 bases sitting between them. In DNA form, the CDR3 reads TGTGCCACCAGCAGAGAGTTGGCCACCTACAATGAGCAGTTCTTC. Its translation is CATSRELATYNEQFF.

This clonotype occurred many times. The rearrangement joins TRBV5-1 to TRBJ2-1; 10 bases align to TRBD2. Germline values: CDR1 SGHRS, CDR2 YFSETQ. The CDR3 length is 15 residues. V was clipped by 2 bases and J by 4 bases; unmatched bases: 3. The CDR3: CASSFRTSGYNEQFF. The CDR3 nucleotides read TGCGCCAGCAGCTTTAGGACTAGCGGATACAATGAGCAGTTCTTC.

This clonotype was observed a handful of times. The J gene is TRBJ2-7, the V gene TRBV5-1, with 7 bases fitting TRBD2. This CDR3 spans 18 amino acids. Trimming took 4 bases from V and 3 from J; bases not matched to a gene: 19. The germline V gene encodes CDR1 SGHRS and CDR2 YFSETQ. CDR3 nucleotides: TGCGCCAGCAGCCCAACGCAGGGTTCCGGGACTAAATTCTACGAGCAGTACTTC. This gives the protein CASSPTQGSGTKFYEQYF. Full variable domain (remainder filled in from reference TRBV5-1 and TRBJ2-7): KAGVTQTPRYLIKTRGQQVTLSCSPISGHRSVSWYQQTPGQGLQFLFEYFSETQRNKGNFPGRFSGRQFSNSRSEMNVSTLELGDSALYLCASSPTQGSGTKFYEQYFGPGTRLTVT.

A few counts support this clonotype. The rearrangement links TRBV20-1 to TRBJ2-7; TRBD2 might be the D (7 bases). Trimming pared 3 bases from V and 3 bases from J, leaving 15 bases between. CDR1 is DFQATT, CDR2 SNEGSKA, per germline (reference sequence). CDR3 length: 14 residues. The CDR3, as DNA: TGCAGTGCTAGGGTCGGGGGGCGCGACTACGAGCAGTACTTC. Protein product: CSARVGGRDYEQYF.

In its sample, this clonotype was seen many times. The gene calls are TRBV25-1 and TRBJ2-2; 11 bases fit TRBD1. The CDR3 length is 16 residues. Germline values: CDR1 MGHDK, CDR2 SYGVNS. After removal of 4 bases from V and 5 bases from J, the junction contained 6 bases not matched to a gene. CDR3 nucleotide sequence: TGTGCCAGCAGTGTACCCGGGACAGGGGGTACCGGGGAGCTGTTTTTT. Encoded protein: CASSVPGTGGTGELFF.

The CDR3 sequence: CASSGSGTTNEQFF. CDR3 nucleotides: TGTGCCAGCAGCGGATCCGGGACAACAAATGAGCAGTTCTTC. This rearrangement joins TRBV9 to TRBJ2-1; possibly TRBD1 for D (6 bases). The CDR3 consists of 14 residues. Germline V gives CDR1 SGDLS, CDR2 YYNGEE. Trimming cost V 3 bases and J 7 bases, with 14 bases left between them.

This clonotype was recorded many times. The chain recombines TRBV7-8 with TRBJ1-6; no clear D gene. The CDR3 spans 15 residues. In germline, CDR1 is SGHVS, CDR2 FQNEAQ. V was clipped by 5 bases and J by 10 bases, with 18 bases between them. CDR3 in DNA: TGTGCCAGCAGCGCCCAAGCAACTACCGGCTCACCCCTCCACTTT. It codes for CASSAQATTGSPLHF.